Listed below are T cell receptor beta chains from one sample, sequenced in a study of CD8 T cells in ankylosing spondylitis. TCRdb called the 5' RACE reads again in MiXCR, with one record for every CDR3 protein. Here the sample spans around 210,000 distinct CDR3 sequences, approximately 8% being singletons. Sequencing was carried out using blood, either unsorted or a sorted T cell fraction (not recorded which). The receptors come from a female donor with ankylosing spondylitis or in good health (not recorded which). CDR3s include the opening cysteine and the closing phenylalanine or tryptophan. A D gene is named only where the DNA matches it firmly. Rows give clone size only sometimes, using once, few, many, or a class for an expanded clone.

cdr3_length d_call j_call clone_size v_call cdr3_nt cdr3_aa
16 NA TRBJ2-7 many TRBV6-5 TGTGCCAGCAGTTACCCAGGGACGGTCCCGTCCTACGAGCAGTACTTC CASSYPGTVPSYEQYF
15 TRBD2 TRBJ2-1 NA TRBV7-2 TGTGCCAGCAGCTTGAGCGGGAGGCTCCACAATGAGCAGTTCTTC CASSLSGRLHNEQFF
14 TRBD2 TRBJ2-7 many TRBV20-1 TGCAGTGCTAGAGTAGCGGGAGGGCTCCACGAGCAGTACTTC CSARVAGGLHEQYF
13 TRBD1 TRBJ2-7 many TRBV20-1 TGCAGTGCCCTCCGGGACAGGGTCTACGAGCAGTACTTC CSALRDRVYEQYF
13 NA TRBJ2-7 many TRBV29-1 TGCAGCGTTGTAGTGACTAGTGGGTACGAGCAGTACTTC CSVVVTSGYEQYF
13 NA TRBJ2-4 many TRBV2 TGTGCCAGCAGTGATGGGGTGGTGGCCATTCAGTACTTC CASSDGVVAIQYF
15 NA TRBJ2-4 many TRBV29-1 TGCAGCGCAACAACAGGGGAGGAAGCCAAAAACATTCAGTACTTC CSATTGEEAKNIQYF
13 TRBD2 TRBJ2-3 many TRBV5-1 TGCGCCAGCAGGGGTAGCGGGACAGATACGCAGTATTTT CASRGSGTDTQYF
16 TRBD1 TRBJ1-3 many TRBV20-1 TGCAGTGCTTTTCAGGGGGCCTCCTACTCTGGAAACACCATATATTTT CSAFQGASYSGNTIYF
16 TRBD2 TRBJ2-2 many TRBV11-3 TGTGCCAGCAGCCTAATAGCGGGTCTGAACACCGGGGAGCTGTTTTTT CASSLIAGLNTGELFF
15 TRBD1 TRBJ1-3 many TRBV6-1 TGTGCCAGCAGCATTACAGGGGCCTCTGGAAACACCATATATTTT CASSITGASGNTIYF
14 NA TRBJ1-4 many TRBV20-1 TGCAGTGCCCCCCTTGGACGGGGTGGCGAAAAACTGTTTTTT CSAPLGRGGEKLFF
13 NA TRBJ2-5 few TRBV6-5 TGTGCCAGCAGTTACGGAGGGTTCAAGACCCAGTACTTC CASSYGGFKTQYF
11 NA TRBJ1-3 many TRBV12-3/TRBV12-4 TGTGCCAGCGGGGCCAGAAACACCATATATTTT CASGARNTIYF
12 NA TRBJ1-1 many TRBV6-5 TGTGCCACACTCCAGGGGAGCACTGAAGCTTTCTTT CATLQGSTEAFF
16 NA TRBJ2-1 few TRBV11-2 TGTGCCAGCAGCCCCCTCAGAAAGCGGGCGGGCAATGAGCAGTTCTTC CASSPLRKRAGNEQFF
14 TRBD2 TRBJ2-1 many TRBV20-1 TGCAGTGCTCCCCCTAGCGGAGGGTACAATGAGCAGTTCTTC CSAPPSGGYNEQFF
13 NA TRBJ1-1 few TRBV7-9 TGTGCCATCCGTCCCGGGACAAACACTGAAGCTTTCTTT CAIRPGTNTEAFF
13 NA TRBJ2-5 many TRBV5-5 TGTGCCAGCACCATAGCGACAGGAGAGACCCAGTACTTC CASTIATGETQYF
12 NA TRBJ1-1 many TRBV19 TGTGCCAGTAGTTGGGGGGGCACTGAAGCTTTCTTT CASSWGGTEAFF
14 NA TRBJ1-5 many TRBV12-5 TGTGCTAGTGGTTTAACTAGTAGCAATCAGCCCCAGCATTTT CASGLTSSNQPQHF
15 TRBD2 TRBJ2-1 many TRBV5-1 TGCGCCAGCAGTACTAGCGGGAGGGCCTCCAATGAGCAGTTCTTC CASSTSGRASNEQFF
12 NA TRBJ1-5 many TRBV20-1 TGCAGTGCTAGACAGGGGCTCAAGCCCCAGCATTTT CSARQGLKPQHF
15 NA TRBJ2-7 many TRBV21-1 TGTGCCAGCAGCTATGGGGTTTCCCCCTCCTACGAGCAGTACTTC CASSYGVSPSYEQYF
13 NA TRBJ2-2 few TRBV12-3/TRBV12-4 TGTGCCAGCAGCCCGACAATCGCCGGGGAGCTGTTTTTT CASSPTIAGELFF